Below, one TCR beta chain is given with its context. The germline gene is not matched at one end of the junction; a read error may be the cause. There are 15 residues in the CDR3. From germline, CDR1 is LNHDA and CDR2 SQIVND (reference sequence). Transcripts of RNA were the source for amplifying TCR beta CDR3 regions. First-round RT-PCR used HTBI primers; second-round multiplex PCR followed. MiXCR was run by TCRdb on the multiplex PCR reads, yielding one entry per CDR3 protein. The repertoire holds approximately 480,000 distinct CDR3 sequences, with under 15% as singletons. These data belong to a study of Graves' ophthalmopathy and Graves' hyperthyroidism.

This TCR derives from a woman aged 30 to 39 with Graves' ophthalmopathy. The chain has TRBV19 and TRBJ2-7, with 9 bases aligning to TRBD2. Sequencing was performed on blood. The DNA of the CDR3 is TGTGCCGGTAGTATGAGTCTAGCGGGGATATACGAGCAGTACTTC. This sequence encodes CAGSMSLAGIYEQYF.